Each of the 20 T cell receptor beta chains below was sequenced from the same sample in a study of blood T cell repertoires in COVID-19 (dated by TCRdb to the early 2020s). Libraries came from the immunoSEQ multiplex PCR assay. TCRdb mirrors the immuneACCESS table, restricted to in-frame sequences. Some clones are absent from its copies; in checked studies, under half trace to an unresolved V gene, and the reason for the others is unknown. Counted in this sample were about 130,000 clones; 85% to 90% of them appeared once. About 4.1% of the sample is taken by the ten largest. Sequenced: peripheral blood. Receptors originate from a man aged 55 to 70 with COVID-19, enrolled during active disease.

This clone was seen only a few times. The rearrangement links TRBV6-5 to TRBJ1-1; unclear D gene. V was pared by 6 bases and J by 3 bases, with 14 bases between. The CDR3 contains 14 residues. Germline loops: CDR1 MNHEY, CDR2 SVGAGI. The CDR3 sequence: CASSLNWGDTEAFF. CDR3 DNA: TGTGCCAGCAGCTTAAACTGGGGAGACACTGAAGCTTTCTTT.

The V call is TRBV9, the J call TRBJ1-1, with D tentatively TRBD1 (5 bases). Per germline, CDR1 SGDLS and CDR2 YYNGEE. V lost 4 bases and J 3 bases, leaving 16 bases between the germline ends. The CDR3 runs 15 residues. The CDR3 here is CASSRAGYQDTEAFF. CDR3 nucleotides: TGTGCCAGCAGCCGCGCAGGGTATCAGGACACTGAAGCTTTCTTT.

CDR3: CATSSSGREKLFF. The CDR3 DNA follows: TGTGCCACCAGCAGCTCAGGGAGGGAAAAACTGTTTTTT. The rearrangement uses TRBV15 and TRBJ1-4; D is possibly TRBD1 (5 bases). This CDR3 has 13 amino acids. Trimming took off 3 bases at V and 8 bases at J, with 10 bases between the two ends. Germline loops: CDR1 LNHNV, CDR2 YYDKDF (reference sequence).

This chain links TRBV7-8 with TRBJ1-3, with a weak D call TRBD1 (5 bases). The ends were cut back, 1 base at V and 0 bases at J, with 13 bases in the middle. The CDR3 covers 17 residues. Germline lookup yields CDR1 SGHVS and CDR2 FQNEAQ. CDR3 loop: CASSLGGRLYSGNTIYF. In DNA, the CDR3 is TGTGCCAGCAGCTTAGGGGGCAGGTTATACTCTGGAAACACCATATATTTT.

The chain couples TRBV24-1 to TRBJ1-4; TRBD1 is a possible D gene (6 bases). The length of the CDR3 is 15 residues. Per germline, CDR1 KGHDR and CDR2 SFDVKD. V gave up 8 bases and J gave up 5 bases, with 17 bases separating them. CDR3 sequence reads: CATTPRDIPNEKLFF. In DNA, the CDR3 is TGTGCCACCACACCCCGGGACATACCCAATGAAAAACTGTTTTTT.

The CDR3 sequence is CASSTRHGYEQFF. The CDR3 region has the DNA TGTGCCAGTAGTACCCGACACGGTTATGAGCAGTTCTTC. V gene TRBV19 combines with J gene TRBJ2-1; D gene ambiguous. The CDR3 contains 13 residues. V was cut by 4 bases and J by 8 bases, with 12 bases left in between. Germline V lookup: CDR1 LNHDA, CDR2 SQIVND (reference sequence).

The chain recombines TRBV7-8 with TRBJ1-2; D remains ambiguous. The V end lost 1 base, the J end lost 8 bases, and 11 bases lay between the germline ends. The CDR3 has 13 residues. Germline CDR1 reads SGHVS; CDR2 reads FQNEAQ. In DNA form, the CDR3 reads TGTGCCAGCAGCTTAGTAAAGAGAGGGGGCTACACCTTC. Its translation is CASSLVKRGGYTF.

The chain joins TRBV6-5 to TRBJ2-7; 9 bases match TRBD2. Germline V gene lookup returns CDR1 MNHEY and CDR2 SVGAGI. The junction had 9 bases not matched to a gene; V was cut back by 7 bases and J by 5 bases. The CDR3 spans 14 residues. CDR3 DNA: TGTGCCAGCACCGAATGGGGCGGGGGGGACGAGCAGTACTTC. It translates to CASTEWGGGDEQYF.

The gene calls are TRBV2 and TRBJ1-4, with unresolved D. Germline V gene lookup returns CDR1 SNHLY and CDR2 FYNNEI. Trimming pared 7 bases from V and 8 bases from J, leaving 11 bases between. This CDR3 has 12 residues. The CDR3 loop reads CASTVLSEKLFF. The CDR3 nucleotides are TGTGCCAGCACCGTGTTATCCGAAAAACTGTTTTTT.

This sequence joins TRBV9 and TRBJ1-1, with TRBD1 matching over 9 bases. The ends lost 4 bases at V and 2 bases at J; junction bases unmatched: 6. This CDR3 has 15 residues. Germline-derived CDR1 and CDR2 are SGDLS and YYNGEE. CDR3 sequence (DNA): TGTGCCAGCAGCTTAAAACAGGGGGCTAACACTGAAGCTTTCTTT. It translates to CASSLKQGANTEAFF. Variable domain in full (rest from reference TRBV9 and TRBJ1-1): DSGVTQTPKHLITATGQRVTLRCSPRSGDLSVYWYQQSLDQGLQFLIQYYNGEERAKGNILERFSAQQFPDLHSELNLSSLELGDSALYFCASSLKQGANTEAFFGQGTRLTVV.

This clone is a singleton in its sample. CDR3 sequence reads: CASSPPGWEKETQYF. CDR3 sequence (DNA): TGTGCCAGCAGCCCCCCGGGCTGGGAGAAAGAGACCCAGTACTTC. The rearrangement joins TRBV11-2 to TRBJ2-5; perhaps TRBD2 as D (5 bases). The CDR3 spans 15 residues. Germline CDR1 reads SGHAT; CDR2 reads FQNNGV. The germline V and J ends were trimmed by 5 bases and 3 bases, with 16 bases remaining between them.

The rearrangement uses TRBV3-1 (or the pseudogene TRBV3-2) and TRBJ1-1; D is ambiguous. Per the germline V gene, CDR1 is LGHDT and CDR2 is YNNKEL (reference sequence). The germline V and J ends were trimmed by 0 bases and 4 bases, with 9 bases remaining between them. The CDR3 totals 14 residues. The CDR3 is CASSQEVRTTEAFF. Written as DNA, the CDR3 is TGTGCCAGCAGCCAAGAGGTTAGAACCACTGAAGCTTTCTTT.

This chain links TRBV19 with TRBJ1-4; D call uncertain. CDR1 and CDR2 (germline): LNHDA, SQIVND (reference sequence). V was shortened by 6 bases and J by 0 bases, with 11 bases between the two germline ends. The CDR3 loop spans 15 amino acids. The CDR3 is CASSLQWATNEKLFF. For the CDR3, the DNA is TGTGCCAGTAGCCTACAGTGGGCAACTAATGAAAAACTGTTTTTT. Filled out from reference TRBV19 and TRBJ1-4, the complete variable domain reads DGGITQSPKYLFRKEGQNVTLSCEQNLNHDAMYWYRQDPGQGLRLIYYSQIVNDFQKGDIAEGYSVSREKKESFPLTVTSAQKNPTAFYLCASSLQWATNEKLFFGSGTQLSVL.

V usage is TRBV4-1 and J usage is TRBJ1-5; no definite D call. Per germline, CDR1 MGHRA and CDR2 YSYEKL. V was trimmed by 1 base and J by 2 bases, leaving 12 bases between them. This CDR3 comprises 16 residues. The CDR3 DNA reads as TGCGCCAGCAGCCAAGTTTGGGGAGGCGGCAATCAGCCCCAGCATTTT. Translated, it gives CASSQVWGGGNQPQHF.

The chain combines TRBV19 with TRBJ1-1; perhaps TRBD1 as D (5 bases). V lost 3 bases and J 4 bases, leaving 12 bases between the germline ends. The CDR3 consists of 14 residues. Germline-derived CDR1 and CDR2 are LNHDA and SQIVND (reference sequence). CDR3 sequence (DNA): TGTGCCAGTAGTATTGCCCTGGGGGGCACTGAAGCTTTCTTT. This translates into CASSIALGGTEAFF.

V usage is TRBV6-5 and J usage is TRBJ1-5; a possible D gene is TRBD1 (6 bases). V gave up 0 bases and J gave up 6 bases, with 9 bases separating them. The CDR3 runs to 14 residues. The germline V gene has CDR1 MNHEY and CDR2 SVGAGI. In DNA form, the CDR3 reads TGTGCCAGCAGTTACTCACAGGGCCGTCAGCCCCAGCATTTT. This sequence encodes CASSYSQGRQPQHF.

The genes are TRBV7-9 and TRBJ1-2; possible D gene TRBD1, 5 bases. This CDR3 is 13 amino acids long. The germline V gene encodes CDR1 SEHNR and CDR2 FQNEAQ (reference sequence). V was shortened by 5 bases and J by 6 bases, with 13 bases between the two germline ends. The CDR3 here is CASSRTGDDGYTF. CDR3 nucleotide sequence: TGTGCCAGCAGCCGTACGGGGGACGATGGCTACACCTTC.

This chain uses TRBV28 with TRBJ1-4, with a weak D call TRBD1 (5 bases). Germline values: CDR1 MDHEN, CDR2 SYDVKM. There are 14 residues in the CDR3. Trimming took 7 bases from V and 4 from J, leaving 13 bases between them. The CDR3 protein is CASTAIGVNEKLFF. The DNA of the CDR3 is TGTGCCAGCACCGCGATAGGGGTTAATGAAAAACTGTTTTTT.

This clone was observed once. The chain is built from TRBV5-1 and TRBJ2-5; D is unresolved. V shed 1 base and J shed 5 bases, with 12 bases lying between them. CDR1 and CDR2 (germline): SGHRS, YFSETQ. The CDR3 sequence is 14 residues long. The DNA for the CDR3 is TGCGCCAGCAGCTTGATTCCTTCCTCGGAGACCCAGTACTTC. Protein: CASSLIPSSETQYF.

The rearrangement links TRBV21-1 to TRBJ2-2; the listed D gene, TRBD1, was not tested against the DNA. TRBV21-1 is designated a pseudogene. This CDR3 comprises 16 residues. The CDR3 DNA is TGTGCCAGCAGCATCCGGGACAGGGACCCCACCGGGGAGCTGTTTTTT. It translates to CASSIRDRDPTGELFF.